In its sample, the clone carrying this TCR beta chain was seen many times. The target antigen is unknown. Coverage ceases 3 residues before the CDR3 finishes, and the germline J gene fills in the end. This sample was taken from a study of T cell clonality in common variable immunodeficiency. Sequencing input was equivalent genomic DNA from CVID and controls. Generated by immunoSEQ multiplex PCR, the TCRdb table keeps only in-frame clones and is missing some. The sample yields thousands of clones, without any singletons. Germline CDR1 SQVTM, CDR2 ANQGSEA. The CDR3 is made up of 14 amino acids. V lost 7 bases, J lost 4 bases, and 5 bases stayed unmatched. Study results and limitations: Common variable immunodeficiency TCR beta sequences reportedly had fewer deletions and N-nucleotide insertions. Compared with healthy controls, CVID subjects showed increased TCRbeta clonality, mostly in about a third. CVID subjects shared fewer TCRbeta clones than healthy controls did.

Material for sequencing was peripheral blood mononuclear cells. This TCR derives from a human donor with common variable immunodeficiency. The chain uses TRBV29-1 and TRBJ2-1; 12 positions match TRBD1. Partial CDR3 DNA: TGCAGCGGGGACAGGGGGCTATCTTACAATGAG. It codes for CSGDRGLSYNE. The whole CDR3 protein is CSGDRGLSYNEQFF.